Shown below are 32 T cell receptor beta chains from a single sample sequenced in a study of T cell clonotyping in hematopoietic cell transplantation. Clones were sequenced by immunoSEQ multiplex PCR, and TCRdb holds only the in-frame ones, with some missing. The profile shows about 9,300 clones, under 90% of them singletons. This specimen consisted of PBMCs, obtained at the time of graft-versus-host disease after allogeneic stem cell transplant. The receptors shown here come from a male patient aged 55 to 69 who had an allogeneic stem cell transplant from an unrelated donor, so the T cells may come from the graft donor. Some clones in this sample may be carry-over from other donors' samples.

This sequence joins TRBV4-3 and TRBJ2-7, with 9 bases matching TRBD1. The CDR3 has 16 amino acids. Looked up from germline, CDR1 is LGHNA and CDR2 is YSLEER. The V gene end was trimmed by 1 base and the J gene end by 1 base; junction bases not matched to a gene: 5. Here the CDR3 DNA reads TGCGCCAGCAGCCAAGGTTTGGGGACAGGGTCCTACGAGCAGTACTTC. Amino acid sequence: CASSQGLGTGSYEQYF.

The rearrangement links TRBV29-1 to TRBJ1-5; TRBD1 is a possible D gene (5 bases). Per germline, CDR1 SQVTM and CDR2 ANQGSEA. V shed 6 bases and J shed 2 bases, with 17 bases lying between them. CDR3 length equals 15 residues. CDR3 region: CSVGGSGQGNQPQHF. DNA for the CDR3: TGCAGCGTCGGAGGGTCGGGGCAAGGCAATCAGCCCCAGCATTTT.

The chain couples TRBV5-6 to TRBJ2-1; the D gene could be TRBD1 or TRBD2 (5 bases each). The germline CDR1 and CDR2 sequences are SGHDT and YYEEEE. Trimming took off 2 bases at V and 5 bases at J, with 14 bases between the two ends. CDR3 length: 15 amino acids. DNA for the CDR3: TGTGCCAGCAGCTTCGGGACCACCTTGAACAATGAGCAGTTCTTC. Amino acid sequence: CASSFGTTLNNEQFF. Variable domain in full (rest from reference TRBV5-6 and TRBJ2-1): DAGVTQSPTHLIKTRGQQVTLRCSPKSGHDTVSWYQQALGQGPQFIFQYYEEEERQRGNFPDRFSGHQFPNYSSELNVNALLLGDSALYLCASSFGTTLNNEQFFGPGTRLTVL.

There are a few counts of this clone. The chain links TRBV5-6 to TRBJ2-3; TRBD2 might be the D (5 bases). The ends were cut back, 4 bases at V and 4 bases at J, with 13 bases in the middle. This CDR3 is 14 amino acids long. CDR1 and CDR2 (germline): SGHDT, YYEEEE. The CDR3 loop is CASSPRGWPDTQYF. The CDR3 bases are TGTGCCAGCAGCCCTAGAGGGTGGCCAGATACGCAGTATTTT. Full variable domain (rest looked up from reference TRBV5-6 and TRBJ2-3): DAGVTQSPTHLIKTRGQQVTLRCSPKSGHDTVSWYQQALGQGPQFIFQYYEEEERQRGNFPDRFSGHQFPNYSSELNVNALLLGDSALYLCASSPRGWPDTQYFGPGTRLTVL.

The chain uses TRBV7-6 and TRBJ2-7; D might be TRBD1 (5 bases). The CDR3 is made up of 14 amino acids. V was clipped by 4 bases and J by 4 bases, with 14 bases between them. Germline-derived CDR1 and CDR2 are SGHVS and FNYEAQ. The CDR3 sequence is CASSSEFRAYEQYF. The CDR3 DNA follows: TGTGCCAGCAGCTCGGAATTCAGGGCTTACGAGCAGTACTTC.

The chain recombines TRBV5-1 with TRBJ2-4; TRBD1 aligns across 10 bases. V gave up 4 bases and J gave up 8 bases; unmatched junction bases: 6. Germline V gene lookup returns CDR1 SGHRS and CDR2 YFSETQ. The CDR3 loop spans 14 amino acids. The CDR3: CASSGRDRGDIQYF. The CDR3 region has the DNA TGCGCCAGCAGCGGCCGGGACAGGGGAGACATTCAGTACTTC.

The chain uses TRBV5-6 and TRBJ1-1; D gene unclear. V lost 0 bases and J lost 10, with 13 bases in between. Germline V CDR1 and CDR2: SGHDT, YYEEEE. The CDR3 sequence is 13 residues long. For the CDR3, the DNA is TGTGCCAGCAGCTTGGTTCCCGGGAAAGGAGCTTTCTTT. Translation gives CASSLVPGKGAFF.

V and J are TRBV5-1 and TRBJ2-1, with 7 bases aligning to TRBD1. The CDR3 has 19 residues. The germline CDR1 and CDR2 sequences are SGHRS and YFSETQ. The trim removed 4 bases at V and 9 bases at J, leaving 25 bases unmatched. The CDR3 DNA reads TGCGCCAGCAGCCTAGGGGTAACAGGGGTAGTATCTAAGGGCGTTGAGCAGTTCTTC. This codes for CASSLGVTGVVSKGVEQFF.

The rearrangement joins TRBV7-2 to TRBJ2-2; the D is unclear. V lost 3 bases to trimming and J lost 6 bases, with 8 bases between them. The CDR3 extends over 13 amino acids. CDR1 SGHTA and CDR2 FQGNSA come from the germline V gene. CDR3 nucleotides: TGTGCCAGCAGCTTCCAGGCAGCCGGGGAGCTGTTTTTT. Translated: CASSFQAAGELFF. Looking up the rest from reference TRBV7-2 and TRBJ2-2 gives the full variable domain: GAGVSQSPSNKVTEKGKDVELRCDPISGHTALYWYRQSLGQGLEFLIYFQGNSAPDKSGLPSDRFSAERTGGSVSTLTIQRTQQEDSAVYLCASSFQAAGELFFGEGSRLTVL.

V gene TRBV6-5 combines with J gene TRBJ2-7; possible D gene TRBD1, 6 bases. This CDR3 comprises 15 residues. The V gene lost 4 bases and the J gene lost 2 bases, with 15 bases spanning the gap. Germline CDR1 reads MNHEY; CDR2 reads SVGAGI. DNA for the CDR3: TGTGCCAGCAGTTCCCGACAGGTTTTAACCTACGAGCAGTACTTC. This encodes CASSSRQVLTYEQYF.

The gene calls are TRBV19 and TRBJ1-6, with D possibly matching TRBD1 (5 bases). The CDR3 spans 15 residues. Trimming took off 5 bases at V and 7 bases at J, with 15 bases between the two ends. The germline CDR1 and CDR2 sequences are LNHDA and SQIVND (reference sequence). This CDR3 is CASSLAQDRNSPLHF. Written as DNA, the CDR3 is TGTGCCAGTAGTCTTGCACAGGACCGAAATTCACCCCTCCACTTT.

This chain joins TRBV9 and TRBJ2-1, with a weak D call TRBD1 (5 bases). The CDR3 consists of 14 residues. Germline-derived CDR1 and CDR2 are SGDLS and YYNGEE. The ends were cut back, 0 bases at V and 7 bases at J, with 11 bases in the middle. The CDR3, as DNA: TGTGCCAGCAGCGTAGGGGGCTTGACGAATGAGCAGTTCTTC. Protein: CASSVGGLTNEQFF.

The chain carries TRBV5-1 and TRBJ1-1, with 8 positions matching TRBD1. The CDR3 contains 13 residues. V was clipped by 0 bases and J by 7 bases; unmatched bases: 2. Germline loops: CDR1 SGHRS, CDR2 YFSETQ. The CDR3 DNA follows: TGCGCCAGCAGCTTGGGACAGGGGCTTGAAGCTTTCTTT. This codes for CASSLGQGLEAFF. The whole variable domain, remainder taken from reference TRBV5-1 and TRBJ1-1, is KAGVTQTPRYLIKTRGQQVTLSCSPISGHRSVSWYQQTPGQGLQFLFEYFSETQRNKGNFPGRFSGRQFSNSRSEMNVSTLELGDSALYLCASSLGQGLEAFFGQGTRLTVV.

The genes are TRBV7-8 and TRBJ1-3, with D possibly being TRBD1 (6 bases). Germline V gene data show CDR1 as SGHVS and CDR2 as FQNEAQ. The CDR3 totals 14 residues. V was trimmed by 3 bases and J by 4 bases, leaving 10 bases between them. This chain's CDR3 is CASSLGGEGNTIYF. Written as DNA, the CDR3 is TGTGCCAGCAGCTTGGGGGGCGAGGGAAACACCATATATTTT.

This chain connects TRBV4-1 to TRBJ2-7; D ambiguous. V lost 4 bases and J 3 bases, leaving 13 bases between the germline ends. The CDR3 sequence is 14 residues long. CDR1 is MGHRA and CDR2 is YSYEKL in the germline V gene. The CDR3 reads CASSRVEGDYEQYF. The CDR3 DNA reads as TGCGCCAGCAGCCGGGTGGAAGGTGACTACGAGCAGTACTTC.

The V and J genes are TRBV6-5 and TRBJ2-3; 7 bases align to TRBD2. This CDR3 contains 15 residues. The germline CDR1 and CDR2 sequences are MNHEY and SVGAGI. The trim removed 6 bases at V and 0 bases at J, leaving 6 bases unmatched. The CDR3 bases are TGTGCCAGCAGAGTGAGCGGGACTAGCACAGATACGCAGTATTTT. Protein: CASRVSGTSTDTQYF.

This clone was seen only once. The chain links TRBV10-3 to TRBJ2-1; D is undetermined. Germline CDR1 and CDR2: ENHRY and SYGVKD. There are 12 residues in the CDR3. Trimming took 6 bases from V and 2 from J, leaving 5 bases between them. The DNA of the CDR3 is TGTGCCATCAGGACGACCTACAATGAGCAGTTCTTC. It is translated as CAIRTTYNEQFF.

The chain combines TRBV25-1 with TRBJ2-6; no reliable D call. The CDR3 loop spans 14 amino acids. Trimming removed 4 bases from V and 1 base from J, with 5 bases in between. Germline V gene sequence: CDR1 MGHDK, CDR2 SYGVNS. The chain's CDR3 is CASSGGSGANVLTF. The CDR3 DNA sequence: TGTGCCAGCAGTGGTGGGTCTGGGGCCAACGTCCTGACTTTC.

The rearrangement joins TRBV6-1 to TRBJ1-2; D might be TRBD1 (5 bases). Germline CDR1 reads MNHNS; CDR2 reads SASEGT. V lost 2 bases and J 7 bases, leaving 14 bases between the germline ends. The CDR3 runs 14 residues. For the CDR3, the DNA is TGTGCCAGCAGTGAATTGAACACCCAGGGTGGCTACACCTTC. It specifies CASSELNTQGGYTF.

By its share, this clone is medium-sized (0.01 to 0.1%). This chain uses TRBV5-6 with TRBJ2-7; the D is unclear. CDR3 length equals 14 residues. Trimming left V 2 bases short and J 2 bases short, with 11 bases between. In germline, CDR1 is SGHDT, CDR2 YYEEEE. The CDR3 sequence: CASSFEQTPYEQYF. CDR3 nucleotide sequence: TGTGCCAGCAGCTTTGAACAGACCCCCTACGAGCAGTACTTC.

About this clone: Germline is not matched at one junction end, which may reflect a read error. The chain combines TRBV20-1 with TRBJ2-5, with TRBD2 as a possible D gene (5 bases). The CDR3 runs to 10 residues. The V gene's germline CDR1 is DFQATT and CDR2 SNEGSKA (reference sequence). CDR3 sequence (DNA): TGCAGTGCTCTCTGGGAGAACCAGTACTTC. It specifies CSALWENQYF.

The J gene is TRBJ2-3, the V gene TRBV5-6, with a weak D call TRBD2 (5 bases). The CDR3 extends over 13 amino acids. Germline CDR1 is SGHDT and CDR2 is YYEEEE. Trimming left V 0 bases short and J 6 bases short, with 8 bases between. CDR3 sequence: CASSLVQRDTQYF. CDR3 bases: TGTGCCAGCAGCTTGGTGCAGCGGGATACGCAGTATTTT.

V is TRBV19 and J is TRBJ2-7; TRBD2 is a possible D gene (5 bases). The CDR3 consists of 14 residues. Germline V gene sequence: CDR1 LNHDA, CDR2 SQIVND (reference sequence). V was trimmed by 6 bases and J by 0 bases, leaving 12 bases between them. The CDR3 loop reads CASSMLAGSYEQYF. For the CDR3, the DNA is TGTGCCAGTAGCATGTTGGCGGGCTCCTACGAGCAGTACTTC.

V usage is TRBV29-1 and J usage is TRBJ2-3, with D unresolved. The CDR3 has 14 amino acids. The germline V gene encodes CDR1 SQVTM and CDR2 ANQGSEA. V lost 6 bases to trimming and J lost 2 bases, with 15 bases between them. The CDR3 spells CSVVADAVTDTQYF. The CDR3 nucleotides read TGCAGCGTCGTGGCGGATGCCGTCACAGATACGCAGTATTTT.

J is TRBJ1-2 and V is TRBV6-1; no clear D. The germline V and J ends were trimmed by 6 bases and 5 bases, with 7 bases remaining between them. From germline, CDR1 is MNHNS and CDR2 SASEGT. The CDR3 is made up of 11 amino acids. CDR3: CASRWIYGYTF. CDR3 coding DNA: TGTGCCAGCAGGTGGATTTATGGCTACACCTTC.

The V and J genes are TRBV19 and TRBJ2-5, with TRBD2 as a possible D gene (6 bases). From germline, CDR1 is LNHDA and CDR2 SQIVND (reference sequence). V was trimmed by 0 bases and J by 4 bases, leaving 12 bases between them. The CDR3 covers 15 residues. This CDR3 is CASSIDRGRRETQYF. Here the CDR3 DNA reads TGTGCCAGTAGTATAGATCGGGGGAGGCGAGAGACCCAGTACTTC.

The CDR3 loop reads CASSQGTGMNTEAFF. In nucleotides, the CDR3 is TGCGCCAGCAGCCAAGGGACAGGGATGAACACTGAAGCTTTCTTT. The chain is built from TRBV4-1 and TRBJ1-1, with 8 bases fitting TRBD1. V was pared by 1 base and J by 0 bases, with 1 base of the junction left unmatched. The CDR3 is made up of 15 amino acids. Germline-derived CDR1 and CDR2 are MGHRA and YSYEKL.

This clone was seen more than once but under ten times. The genes are TRBV15 and TRBJ1-5; a possible D gene is TRBD1 (5 bases). Trimming cost V 5 bases and J 1 base, with 12 bases left between them. There are 15 residues in the CDR3. From germline, CDR1 is LNHNV and CDR2 YYDKDF (reference sequence). As DNA, the CDR3 is TGTGCCACCAGCTGGGGGGTGGGAAGCAATCAGCCCCAGCATTTT. Amino acids: CATSWGVGSNQPQHF.

Comment on this clone: A junction boundary mismatches the germline segment, possibly from a read error. J is TRBJ2-2 and V is TRBV7-7, with 12 bases identical to TRBD1. Looked up from germline, CDR1 is SSHAT and CDR2 is FNYEAQ (reference sequence). The CDR3 is 17 residues long. CDR3 sequence (DNA): TGTGCTAGCAGCTCAGACGGGACAGGGGGCTATTCCGGGGAGCTGTTTTTT. Its protein is CASSSDGTGGYSGELFF.

The genes are TRBV6-6 and TRBJ1-1; no firm D call. V shed 2 bases and J shed 2 bases, with 6 bases lying between them. Germline CDR1 is MNHNY and CDR2 is SVGAGI (reference sequence). The CDR3 has 13 amino acids. The CDR3 bases are TGTGCCAGCAGTTACGGAAGAAACACTGAAGCTTTCTTT. Protein product: CASSYGRNTEAFF.

The chain is built from TRBV7-2 and TRBJ2-2; the D is unclear. The CDR3 has 13 amino acids. Deletions cut 5 bases from V and 2 bases from J, with 6 bases between. Germline values: CDR1 SGHTA, CDR2 FQGNSA. The CDR3 reads CASSRYNTGELFF. CDR3 sequence (DNA): TGTGCCAGCAGCCGTTACAACACCGGGGAGCTGTTTTTT.

V and J are TRBV5-1 and TRBJ1-2; a weak D match, TRBD1 (6 bases). V lost 4 bases to trimming and J lost 2 bases, with 12 bases between them. Germline CDR1 is SGHRS and CDR2 is YFSETQ. There are 14 residues in the CDR3. CDR3 in DNA: TGCGCCAGCAGCCCAAGGGACACCAACTATGGCTACACCTTC. This translates into CASSPRDTNYGYTF.